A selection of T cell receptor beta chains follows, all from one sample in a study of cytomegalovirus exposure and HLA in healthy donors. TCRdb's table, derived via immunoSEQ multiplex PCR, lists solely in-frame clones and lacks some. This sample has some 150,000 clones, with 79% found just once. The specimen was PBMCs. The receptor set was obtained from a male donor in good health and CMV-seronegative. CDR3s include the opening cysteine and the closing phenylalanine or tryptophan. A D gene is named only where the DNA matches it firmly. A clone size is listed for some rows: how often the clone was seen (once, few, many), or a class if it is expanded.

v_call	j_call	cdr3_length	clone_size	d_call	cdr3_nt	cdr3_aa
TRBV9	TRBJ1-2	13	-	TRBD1	TGTGCCAGCAGCTTACAGGGGAGCTATGGCTACACCTTC	CASSLQGSYGYTF
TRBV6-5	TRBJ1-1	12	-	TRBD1	TGTGCCAGCAGGACAGGGGCCACTGAAGCTTTCTTT	CASRTGATEAFF
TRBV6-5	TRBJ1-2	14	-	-	TGTGCCAGCAGTGGCGGGGGGCTACACTATGGCTACACCTTC	CASSGGGLHYGYTF
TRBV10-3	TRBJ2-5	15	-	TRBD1	TGTGCCATCAGTGAGTCGAGGGGGCGGCAAGAGACCCAGTACTTC	CAISESRGRQETQYF
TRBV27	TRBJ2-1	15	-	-	TGTGCCAGCAGTTTCGGGGGGCCTACCTACAATGAGCAGTTCTTC	CASSFGGPTYNEQFF
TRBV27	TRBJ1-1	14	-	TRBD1	TGTGCCAGCAGTCAAGGGACAGTGAACACTGAAGCTTTCTTT	CASSQGTVNTEAFF
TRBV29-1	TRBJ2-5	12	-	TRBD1	TGCAGCGTGTACAGGGGTGAGGAGACCCAGTACTTC	CSVYRGEETQYF
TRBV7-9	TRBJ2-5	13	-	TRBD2	TGTGCCAGCAGCCCCACTAGCGGGGAGACCCAGTACTTC	CASSPTSGETQYF
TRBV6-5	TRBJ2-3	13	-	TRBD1	TGTGCCAGCAAGGGGGCGCTTACAGATACGCAGTATTTT	CASKGALTDTQYF
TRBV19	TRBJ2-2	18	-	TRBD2	TGTGCCAGTAGGAGTGGGAATCCGGGACTAGCGGGGTCCGGGGAGCTGTTTTTT	CASRSGNPGLAGSGELFF
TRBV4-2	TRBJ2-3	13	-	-	TGTGCCAGCAGCGGGAGTGTGGCAGATACGCAGTATTTT	CASSGSVADTQYF
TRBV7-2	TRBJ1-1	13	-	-	TGTGCCAGCAGCTCCTATGGAGACGCTGAAGCTTTCTTT	CASSSYGDAEAFF
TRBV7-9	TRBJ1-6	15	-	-	TGTGCCAGCAGCTTAGGCGACAGGTACAATTCACCCCTCCACTTT	CASSLGDRYNSPLHF
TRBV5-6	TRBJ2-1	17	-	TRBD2	TGTGCCAGCAGCTTGGCGGGGACTAGCGGGGGTCACAATGAGCAGTTCTTC	CASSLAGTSGGHNEQFF
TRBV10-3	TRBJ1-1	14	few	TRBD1	TGTGCCATCAGCCCGACAGGGGCGAACACTGAAGCTTTCTTT	CAISPTGANTEAFF
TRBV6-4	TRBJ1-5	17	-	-	TGTGCCATCCCCGTGATCGGGAAAGGTGGCCGCAATCAGCCCCAGCATTTT	CAIPVIGKGGRNQPQHF
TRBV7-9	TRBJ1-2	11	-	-	TGTGCCAGCAGCTTAGATGGTCAGGGTAACTTC	CASSLDGQGNF
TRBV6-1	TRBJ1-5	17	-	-	TGTGCCAGCAGTGAAACGGCGCCCGGGGGGGTCGTTCAGCCCCAGCATTTT	CASSETAPGGVVQPQHF
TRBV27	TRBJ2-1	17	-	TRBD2	TGTGCCAGCAGTCTAGCCTCGGGAATAGCGGGGGACAATGAGCAGTTCTTC	CASSLASGIAGDNEQFF